The 16 T cell receptor beta chains listed next were all sequenced from one sample in a study of spatial heterogeneity in lung cancer. TCRdb analysed the 5' RACE reads with MiXCR anew, one entry per CDR3 protein. The table records under 150,000 distinct CDR3 sequences, more than 10% of them present only once. Time point specified: blood at routine non-recurrence follow-up after resection. Sequencing was performed on whole RNA extracted from tumor and nontumor lung tissue, or from frozen PBMC, and the material was left unsorted. The sequencing here drew on PBMCs, taken at follow-up. The receptors derive from a male donor with early-stage non-small cell lung cancer.

The chain joins TRBV20-1 to TRBJ2-1; a possible D gene is TRBD2 (5 bases). Trimming shortened V by 3 bases and J by 0 bases, and 24 bases separated the two germline ends. The CDR3 is made up of 19 amino acids. Per the germline V gene, CDR1 is DFQATT and CDR2 is SNEGSKA (reference sequence). The CDR3 sequence is CSARPDFWEEASSYNEQFF. CDR3 in DNA: TGCAGTGCTAGGCCGGACTTTTGGGAAGAGGCGAGCTCCTACAATGAGCAGTTCTTC.

This clonotype was observed at least ten times. The CDR3 here is CASSLAGVAASTDTQYF. Here the CDR3 DNA reads TGTGCCAGCAGCCTTGCCGGAGTAGCCGCTAGCACAGATACGCAGTATTTT. The chain employs TRBV7-2 and TRBJ2-3, with D uncertain. This CDR3 comprises 17 residues. From germline, CDR1 is SGHTA and CDR2 FQGNSA. Trimming pared 5 bases from V and 0 bases from J, leaving 18 bases between.

The sample holds many counts of this clonotype. The chain has TRBV5-1 and TRBJ2-1; the D gene is possibly TRBD1 (5 bases). Germline-derived CDR1 and CDR2 are SGHRS and YFSETQ. Between the trimmed V and J ends, which lost 0 bases and 1 base, there was a span of 5 bases. The CDR3 is 14 amino acids. This CDR3 is CASSLDRSYNEQFF. CDR3 nucleotides: TGCGCCAGCAGCTTGGACAGGTCCTACAATGAGCAGTTCTTC.

The rearrangement joins TRBV12-3 or TRBV12-4 to TRBJ2-3; 8 bases fit TRBD2. The CDR3 sequence is 16 residues long. V shed 4 bases and J 1 base; nucleotides not matched to a gene: 7. This CDR3 is CASSSPQRGRTDTQYF. The CDR3 DNA follows: TGTGCCAGCAGTTCACCACAGCGGGGGCGCACAGATACGCAGTATTTT.

The chain joins TRBV6-2 or TRBV6-3 to TRBJ2-3, with D possibly matching TRBD2 (6 bases). Germline loops: CDR1 MNHEY, CDR2 SVGEGT. This CDR3 comprises 15 residues. V lost 2 bases, J lost 4 bases, and 13 bases lay in between. The DNA of the CDR3 is TGTGCCAGCAGTTACATGCTAGCGACCTCAGATACGCAGTATTTT. Translation: CASSYMLATSDTQYF.

V and J are TRBV9 and TRBJ1-5; D is perhaps TRBD1 (5 bases). The germline V and J ends were trimmed by 4 bases and 6 bases, with 14 bases remaining between them. The germline gives CDR1 SGDLS, CDR2 YYNGEE. The CDR3 covers 14 residues. In DNA form, the CDR3 reads TGTGCCAGCAGCCCTACAGGATTCTTTCAGCCCCAGCATTTT. As protein: CASSPTGFFQPQHF.

This clonotype was seen many times. The V and J genes are TRBV6-1 and TRBJ2-1, with 10 positions matching TRBD2. Germline V gene data show CDR1 as MNHNS and CDR2 as SASEGT. V lost 6 bases to trimming and J lost 4 bases; unmatched junction nucleotides: 3. This CDR3 comprises 14 residues. Here the CDR3 reads CASSLAGEYNEQFF. The CDR3 nucleotides are TGTGCCAGCAGCCTAGCGGGGGAGTACAATGAGCAGTTCTTC.

This clonotype was counted at least ten times. The chain is built from TRBV5-5 and TRBJ2-3; 10 nucleotides line up with TRBD2. CDR3 length: 15 residues. The junction had 3 bases not matched to a gene; V was cut back by 0 bases and J by 5 bases. Germline CDR1 reads SGHKS; CDR2 reads YYEKEE (reference sequence). The CDR3 loop is CASSLASGGIDTQYF. CDR3 coding DNA: TGTGCCAGCAGCTTGGCTAGCGGGGGTATAGATACGCAGTATTTT.

The gene calls are TRBV28 and TRBJ1-6, with no clear D. The germline CDR1 and CDR2 sequences are MDHEN and SYDVKM. The CDR3 runs to 14 residues. The V gene lost 6 bases and the J gene lost 10 bases, with 16 bases spanning the gap. The CDR3 DNA follows: TGTGCCAGCAGCCGGATGGAGGGCTGGTCACCCCTCCACTTT. Its translation is CASSRMEGWSPLHF.

This clonotype has at least ten counts. The V gene is TRBV19, the J gene TRBJ1-5; D ambiguous. The CDR3 runs to 15 residues. V lost 1 base, J lost 6 bases, and 13 bases lay in between. The germline gives CDR1 LNHDA, CDR2 SQIVND (reference sequence). The CDR3 nucleotides are TGTGCCAGTAGTATAGCAGTCTCCTGGGGTCAGCCCCAGCATTTT. It codes for CASSIAVSWGQPQHF.

The table lists this clonotype with a few counts. This chain uses TRBV5-1 with TRBJ1-2; D is ambiguous. V was pared by 0 bases and J by 1 base, with 10 bases between. There are 15 residues in the CDR3. From germline, CDR1 is SGHRS and CDR2 YFSETQ. The CDR3 coding sequence is TGCGCCAGCAGCTTGGTGCAGGCGAATAACTATGGCTACACCTTC. Its translation: CASSLVQANNYGYTF.

The J gene is TRBJ1-6, the V gene TRBV7-2; 8 bases align to TRBD1. Per germline, CDR1 SGHTA and CDR2 FQGNSA. The V and J ends lost 0 bases and 10 bases, in that order; junction bases with no gene match: 8. This CDR3 comprises 16 residues. This CDR3 is CASSLARTGRGSPLHF. CDR3 coding DNA: TGTGCCAGCAGCTTAGCACGGACAGGGAGGGGATCACCCCTCCACTTT. The full variable domain, in which reference TRBV7-2 and TRBJ1-6 provide the parts outside the CDR3, is GAGVSQSPSNKVTEKGKDVELRCDPISGHTALYWYRQSLGQGLEFLIYFQGNSAPDKSGLPSDRFSAERTGGSVSTLTIQRTQQEDSAVYLCASSLARTGRGSPLHFGNGTRLTVT.

This chain uses TRBV20-1 with TRBJ1-2; TRBD1 is a possible D gene (6 bases). The germline CDR1 and CDR2 sequences are DFQATT and SNEGSKA (reference sequence). V lost 6 bases and J 0 bases, leaving 14 bases between the germline ends. This CDR3 is 14 amino acids long. CDR3 nucleotide sequence: TGCAGTGCGGTGACAGGCTATCCTAACTATGGCTACACCTTC. It specifies CSAVTGYPNYGYTF.

This clonotype came up many times. The rearrangement links TRBV4-1 to TRBJ1-2; TRBD1 is a possible D gene (5 bases). The CDR3 runs to 17 residues. Germline V CDR1 and CDR2: MGHRA, YSYEKL. Between the trimmed V and J ends, which lost 6 bases and 0 bases, there was a span of 20 bases. The CDR3 loop is CASRRGISDRANYGYTF. The CDR3 nucleotides read TGCGCCAGCAGGAGGGGAATCTCAGATCGCGCTAACTATGGCTACACCTTC.

A few counts support this clonotype. The junction departs from germline at one end; a sequencing error may be responsible. This chain uses TRBV7-9 with TRBJ2-4; 8 bases line up with TRBD2. The CDR3 length is 15 residues. CDR1 and CDR2 (germline): SEHNR, FQNEAQ (reference sequence). This chain's CDR3 is CASSLAGPTKNIQYF. The CDR3 DNA reads TGTGCCAGCAGCCTAGCGGGTCCCACGAAAAACATTCAGTACTTC.

This clonotype turned up a few times. The chain couples TRBV6-6 to TRBJ1-3, with D uncertain. V was clipped by 0 bases and J by 9 bases, with 12 bases between them. The CDR3 contains 14 residues. CDR1 is MNHNY and CDR2 is SVGAGI in the germline V gene (reference sequence). The chain's CDR3 is CASSYSDGRGTIYF. CDR3 DNA sequence: TGTGCCAGCAGTTACTCCGACGGGAGAGGCACCATATATTTT.